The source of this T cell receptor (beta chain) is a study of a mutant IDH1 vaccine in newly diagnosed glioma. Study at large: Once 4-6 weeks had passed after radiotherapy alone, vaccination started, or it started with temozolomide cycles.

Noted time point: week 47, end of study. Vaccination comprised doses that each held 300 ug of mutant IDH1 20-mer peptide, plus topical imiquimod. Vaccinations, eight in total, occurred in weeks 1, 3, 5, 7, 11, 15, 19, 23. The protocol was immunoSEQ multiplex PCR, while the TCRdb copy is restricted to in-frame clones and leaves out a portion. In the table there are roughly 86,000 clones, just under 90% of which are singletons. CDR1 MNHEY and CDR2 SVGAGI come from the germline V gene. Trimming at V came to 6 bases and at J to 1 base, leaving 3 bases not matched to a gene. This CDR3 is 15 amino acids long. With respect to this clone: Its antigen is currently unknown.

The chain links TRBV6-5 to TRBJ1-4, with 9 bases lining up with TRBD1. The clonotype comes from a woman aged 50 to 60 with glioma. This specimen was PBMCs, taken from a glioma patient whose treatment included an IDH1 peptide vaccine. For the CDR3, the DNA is TGTGCCAGCAGGAGGGACAGGGTAACTAATGAAAAACTGTTTTTT. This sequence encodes CASRRDRVTNEKLFF.